The 5 T cell receptor beta chains given below trace back to one sample, sequenced in a study of T cells in Graves' hyperthyroidism and ophthalmopathy. Amplification of TCR beta CDR3 regions used RNA as the template. First-round RT-PCR of the TCR CDR3 relied on the HTBI primer set. TCRdb used MiXCR to reprocess the multiplex PCR reads, holding one entry per CDR3 protein. The sample gives 550,000 to 650,000 distinct CDR3 sequences, 13% to 15% of which show up once; around 14% is in the top ten. Sequenced sample: blood. These receptors came from a woman aged 40 to 49 with Graves' hyperthyroidism.

This clonotype was found many times. The chain joins TRBV20-1 to TRBJ2-1; 8 nucleotides match TRBD2. This CDR3 region has 16 residues. V was pared by 0 bases and J by 0 bases, with 4 bases of the junction left unmatched. Germline V CDR1 and CDR2: DFQATT, SNEGSKA (reference sequence). This CDR3 reads CSARDLGTSSYNEQFF. The CDR3 bases are TGCAGTGCTAGAGATCTTGGGACTAGCTCCTACAATGAGCAGTTCTTC.

This clonotype was recorded at least ten times. The chain links TRBV3-1 to TRBJ2-7; D uncertain. V lost 2 bases, J lost 7 bases, and 9 bases lay in between. Germline V gene lookup returns CDR1 LGHDT and CDR2 YNNKEL (reference sequence). The CDR3 is 12 amino acids. CDR3 nucleotides: TGTGCCAGCAGCCAAATATCGGAGGAGCAGTACTTC. Protein product: CASSQISEEQYF.

As to this clonotype: A much more abundant neighbour one base away suggests this may be a read error. The chain links TRBV20-1 to TRBJ1-2, with a tentative D call TRBD1 (5 bases). The V end was cut by 5 bases, the J end by 4 bases, with 23 bases between. The germline V gene has CDR1 DFQATT and CDR2 SNEGSKA (reference sequence). The CDR3 has 16 amino acids. The CDR3 protein is CSADCSGTPGGYGYTF. The CDR3 DNA sequence: TGCAGTGCTGACTGCTCCGGGACTCCCGGAGGCTATGGCTACACCTTC.

Many counts were recorded for this clonotype. The chain carries TRBV12-3 or TRBV12-4 and TRBJ1-5, with TRBD1 matching 8 bases. The CDR3 is 15 residues long. With 0 bases clipped from V and 2 bases from J, the junction kept 0 bases outside the gene matches. CDR3 residues: CASSLATGGNQPQHF. CDR3 coding DNA: TGTGCCAGCAGTTTAGCGACAGGGGGCAATCAGCCCCAGCATTTT.

This clonotype was found a few times. The chain links TRBV19 to TRBJ1-5; TRBD1 is a possible D gene (6 bases). Trimming pared 0 bases from V and 6 bases from J, leaving 12 bases between. The CDR3 sequence is 15 residues long. CDR1 LNHDA and CDR2 SQIVND come from the germline V gene (reference sequence). The CDR3 sequence is CASSIEAGAGQPQHF. In nucleotides, the CDR3 is TGTGCCAGTAGTATAGAGGCAGGGGCCGGTCAGCCCCAGCATTTT.